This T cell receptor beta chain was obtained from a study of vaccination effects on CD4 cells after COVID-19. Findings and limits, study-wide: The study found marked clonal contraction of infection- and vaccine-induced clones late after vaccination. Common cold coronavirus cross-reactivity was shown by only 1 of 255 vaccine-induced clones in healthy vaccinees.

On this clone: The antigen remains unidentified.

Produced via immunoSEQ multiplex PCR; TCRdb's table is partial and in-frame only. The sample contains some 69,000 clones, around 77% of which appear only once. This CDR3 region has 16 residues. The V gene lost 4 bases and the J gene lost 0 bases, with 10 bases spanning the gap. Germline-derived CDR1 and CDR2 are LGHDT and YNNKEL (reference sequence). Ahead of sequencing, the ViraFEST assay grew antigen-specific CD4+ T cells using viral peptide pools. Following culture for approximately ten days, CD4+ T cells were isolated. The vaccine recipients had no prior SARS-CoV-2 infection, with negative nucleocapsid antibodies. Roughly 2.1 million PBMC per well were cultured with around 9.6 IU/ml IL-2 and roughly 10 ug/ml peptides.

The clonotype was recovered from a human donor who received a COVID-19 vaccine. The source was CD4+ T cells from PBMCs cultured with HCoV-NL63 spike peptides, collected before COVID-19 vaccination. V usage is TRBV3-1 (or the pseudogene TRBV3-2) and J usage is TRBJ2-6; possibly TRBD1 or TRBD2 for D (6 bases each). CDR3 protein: CASSRSGASGANVLTF. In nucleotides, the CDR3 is TGTGCCAGCAGCCGCTCGGGGGCCTCTGGGGCCAACGTCCTGACTTTC.